Listed below are T cell receptor beta chains from one sample, sequenced in a study of T cells after yellow fever vaccination. TCRdb reanalysed the 5' RACE reads using MiXCR and keeps one entry per CDR3 protein. Among 300,000 to 450,000 distinct CDR3 sequences listed, roughly 6.1% were seen once. The starting material was PBMCs, obtained 5 days after the yellow fever booster vaccination. The receptors were sampled from a man under 40 who received the YFV17D yellow fever vaccine. Each CDR3 is given with its conserved first and last residue. A D gene is named only where the DNA matches it firmly. Some rows have no size entry. The others give once, few or many, or a class for an expanded clone.

>-|-|TRBJ2-1|TRBV6-2/TRBV6-3
TGTGCCAGCAGTTATGGGGTCTGGGGTGAGCAGTTCTTC
CASSYGVWGEQFF
>TRBD1|few|TRBJ2-7|TRBV27
TGTGCCAGCAGCACAGGGGGTGACCACGAGCAGTACTTC
CASSTGGDHEQYF
>-|-|TRBJ2-7|TRBV7-9
TGTGCCAGCAGCTTAGGTTGGCAGAGCTCCTACGAGCAGTACTTC
CASSLGWQSSYEQYF
>-|many|TRBJ2-7|TRBV25-1
TGTGCCAGCAGTGAATCCCTCCCTCCCAACGAGCAGTACTTC
CASSESLPPNEQYF
>-|few|TRBJ2-7|TRBV10-3
TGTGCCATCACCACAGGGTTCGAGCAGTACTTC
CAITTGFEQYF
>TRBD2|-|TRBJ2-7|TRBV18
TGTGCCAGCTCACCGGGACTAGCGGGAGGAGGACAGTACTTC
CASSPGLAGGGQYF
>TRBD2|few|TRBJ2-2|TRBV29-1
TGCAGCGTTGAAGATTCGGGGGGGAGGACCGGGGAGCTGTTTTTT
CSVEDSGGRTGELFF
>-|-|TRBJ1-1|TRBV5-8
TGTGCCAGCAGCTTGTCGACTGAAGCTTTCTTT
CASSLSTEAFF
>TRBD1|many|TRBJ2-7|TRBV6-5
TGTGCCAGCAGTTTAACGACCGGGACAGGGCGCGAGCAGTACTTC
CASSLTTGTGREQYF
>TRBD1|many|TRBJ2-1|TRBV6-2/TRBV6-3
TGTGCCAGCAGAGAACCGACAGGGCTAGACAATGAGCAGTTCTTC
CASREPTGLDNEQFF
>TRBD1|-|TRBJ2-6|TRBV19
TGTGCCAGTAGTCTCTCGACAGGGAGTGGGGCCAACGTCCTGACTTTC
CASSLSTGSGANVLTF
>-|few|TRBJ2-7|TRBV5-4
TGTGCCAGCAGCTTGGAACAGGGACGATCCTACGAGCAGTACTTC
CASSLEQGRSYEQYF
>TRBD2|many|TRBJ2-3|TRBV11-2
TGTGCCAGCAGCTTAGGGGTTAGCGGGAGGGCGAGCACAGATACGCAGTATTTT
CASSLGVSGRASTDTQYF
>-|few|TRBJ2-1|TRBV25-1
TGTGCCAGCAGTACTACAATGCTCAATGAGCAGTTCTTC
CASSTTMLNEQFF
>TRBD2|-|TRBJ2-1|TRBV5-4
TGTGCCAGCAGCTTGGGGGGACTAGCGGACAATGAGCAGTTCTTC
CASSLGGLADNEQFF
>-|-|TRBJ2-5|TRBV6-2/TRBV6-3
TGTGCCAGCAGTGGGCCAGGGAGGACCCAGTACTTC
CASSGPGRTQYF
>TRBD1|few|TRBJ2-1|TRBV20-1
TGCAGTGCTCCAACCCCGGGACAGCCACTCAATGAGCAGTTCTTC
CSAPTPGQPLNEQFF
>-|many|TRBJ1-1|TRBV5-1
TGCGCCAGCAGCGAACACGGGACTGAAGCTTTCTTT
CASSEHGTEAFF
>-|few|TRBJ2-1|TRBV20-1
TGCAGCATAAGCGGGCCTTGGAACAATGAGCAGTTCTTC
CSISGPWNNEQFF
>TRBD2|many|TRBJ2-5|TRBV7-8
TGTGCCAGCAGCTTAGTCCTAGCGGGATTATGGGAGACCCAGTACTTC
CASSLVLAGLWETQYF
>-|many|TRBJ2-2|TRBV29-1
TGCAGCGTTGACAGGGGAAACACCGGGGAGCTGTTTTTT
CSVDRGNTGELFF
>-|few|TRBJ2-1|TRBV12-3/TRBV12-4
TGTGCCAGCAGTTTCAGACTATATGAGCAGTTCTTC
CASSFRLYEQFF
>TRBD2|many|TRBJ2-4|TRBV20-1
TGCAGTGCTAGAGTCGGTTGGGCTAGCGGGAGTAATGACAAAAACATTCAGTACTTC
CSARVGWASGSNDKNIQYF
>-|many|TRBJ2-5|TRBV24-1
TGTGCCACCAGTGATCCTCCGCGTCCCCTGCCCGGGGAAAAACCTCTGGGGGAGACCCAGTACTTC
CATSDPPRPLPGEKPLGETQYF
>TRBD2|many|TRBJ2-5|TRBV4-2
TGTGCCAGCAGCCAATCGGGCGGGAGGGCCACAGAGACCCAGTACTTC
CASSQSGGRATETQYF
>-|few|TRBJ2-1|TRBV7-2
TGTGCCAGCAGCGCCCAGCGGAATGAGCAGTTCTTC
CASSAQRNEQFF
>-|-|TRBJ2-2|TRBV15
TGTGCCACCAGCAGAGATCCGAGGGAGAACGGCGGGGAGCTGTTTTTT
CATSRDPRENGGELFF
>TRBD2|few|TRBJ2-3|TRBV4-1
TGCGCCAGCAGCCAAGCCCCAGCGGGGGTACCCCATACGACGCAGTATTTT
CASSQAPAGVPHTTQYF
>-|few|TRBJ2-1|TRBV4-3
TGCGCCAGCAGCCAAGGGATAACTATCAATGAGCAGTTCTTC
CASSQGITINEQFF
>-|-|TRBJ2-1|TRBV7-6
TGTGCCAGCAGCCCAATCAGCGGAAACAATGAGCAGTTCTTC
CASSPISGNNEQFF
>-|many|TRBJ2-7|TRBV29-1
TGCAGCGTTGCCCTGGGCGGGATCGGGCAGTACTTC
CSVALGGIGQYF
>-|many|TRBJ2-1|TRBV7-2
TGTGCCAGCAGTCCCGAGCACCTTGAGCAGTTCTTC
CASSPEHLEQFF
>-|many|TRBJ2-7|TRBV7-8
TGTGCCAGCAGCTTTCCGGCCCCCACAGGGAACTACGAGCAGTACTTC
CASSFPAPTGNYEQYF